This entry features one T cell receptor (beta chain) sequence. Per the original methods: Reference gene primer amplification yielded estimated nucleated cell counts. Assay used: immunoSEQ multiplex PCR; TCRdb lists only in-frame clones, some missing. V and J calls and clone size follow that table, whereas D and trimming were derived from the DNA. This table holds approximately 270,000 clones, around 81% found once. CDR1 is LNHDA and CDR2 is SQIVND in the germline V gene (reference sequence). This CDR3 has 14 amino acids. The V and J ends lost 5 bases and 3 bases, in that order; junction bases with no gene match: 4. The data stem from a study of blood T cell repertoires in COVID-19. Overall study context: Nucleic acid was either cDNA or gDNA, and it came from T cells, B-cell-depleted T cells, or PBMCs.

The sequenced sample consisted of peripheral blood. This receptor was obtained from a person in their 70s with COVID-19, enrolled during active disease. The chain carries TRBV19 and TRBJ1-5, with 7 bases identical to TRBD1. CDR3 nucleotide sequence: TGTGCCAGTAGTGCGACAGGGAACAATCAGCCCCAGCATTTT. Amino acids: CASSATGNNQPQHF.